The clone carrying this T cell receptor (beta chain) has a handful of counts. Its antigen remains unknown. Germline V CDR1 and CDR2: SQVTM, ANQGSEA. CDR3 size: 11 residues. V lost 8 bases to trimming and J lost 5 bases, with 12 bases between them. TCRdb re-analysed the RT-PCR reads in MiXCR, keeping a single row per CDR3 protein. The sample records 710,000 or so distinct CDR3 sequences, less than 20% being singletons. This sample is drawn from a study of response to subunit inactivated influenza vaccine. General study points: It was suggested by the authors that few new T cells are recruited by each seasonal influenza vaccination.

This receptor was taken from a man aged 50-59 years who received an inactivated influenza vaccine. Sequencing used PBMCs from blood, obtained about 12 days after vaccination. J is TRBJ1-2 and V is TRBV29-1, with a weak D call TRBD1 (5 bases). CDR3 residues: CSISEGYGYTF. As DNA, the CDR3 is TGCAGCATATCCGAGGGGTATGGCTACACCTTC.